This T cell receptor beta chain was obtained from a study of patients and donors after allogeneic stem cell transplantation. Each CDR3 protein is one row after TCRdb ran MiXCR on the RT-PCR reads. The table includes under 200,000 distinct CDR3 sequences, about 30% detected once. This clonotype was counted many times. CDR1 is SGHRS, CDR2 YFSETQ, per germline. The V gene lost 4 bases and the J gene lost 7 bases, with 11 bases spanning the gap. This CDR3 is built from 13 residues. V is TRBV5-1 and J is TRBJ1-4; the D gene is possibly TRBD1 (6 bases). The sequence came from a human donor who was either an allogeneic HSCT recipient or a stem cell or donor lymphocyte infusion donor (not recorded which). It is not recorded whose cells these are; they may come from a transplant donor. The sample comprised blood, either unsorted or a sorted T cell fraction (not recorded which). The CDR3 coding sequence is TGCGCCAGCAGCCCGGGGGGGGCTGAAAAACTGTTTTTT. It is translated as CASSPGGAEKLFF.